The T cell receptor beta chain described here comes from a study of T cells after yellow fever vaccination. Production of TCR cDNA was by 5'RACE template switching, which also added a universal primer site and UMIs. TCRdb reanalysed the 5' RACE reads using MiXCR and keeps one entry per CDR3 protein. The data contain under 350,000 distinct CDR3 sequences, roughly 4.3% of them singletons. Study-level results: It was a weaker secondary response, yet one that peaked faster, at day 5 versus 15. Post-booster repertoires contained most primary-vaccination clones again (96% CD4, 85% to 90% CD8). Researchers noted that a small share of clonotypes showed up in both CD4 and CD8 compartments.

This clonotype came up many times. The antigen is unknown. The J segment lost 6 bases and the V segment lost 7 bases, leaving 7 bases of the junction unmatched. Germline V gene data show CDR1 as SGDLS and CDR2 as YYNGEE. The CDR3 covers 14 residues. The source is a man younger than 35 who received the YFV17D yellow fever vaccine. Sequenced here: PBMCs, sampled 5 days after the yellow fever booster vaccination. The chain couples TRBV9 to TRBJ1-6, with 7 bases lining up with TRBD1. CDR3 sequence: CASGKGGSNSPLHF. The CDR3 region has the DNA TGTGCCAGCGGAAAAGGGGGCAGTAATTCACCCCTCCACTTT.